A single sample is the source of the 21 T cell receptor beta chains below, sequenced in a study of CD8 T cells in Susac syndrome. With random hexamers, roughly 0.5 to 1 ug RNA was reverse transcribed. TCRdb redid the calling of the immunoSEQ multiplex PCR reads with MiXCR, one entry per CDR3 protein. Of approximately 300,000 distinct CDR3 sequences listed, almost 85% are singletons. Specimen: CD8+ T cells from PBMCs. The source is a human donor with multiple sclerosis.

This chain uses TRBV29-1 with TRBJ2-1; no clear D gene. Germline lookup yields CDR1 SQVTM and CDR2 ANQGSEA. The CDR3 spans 15 residues. V lost 3 bases and J 3 bases, leaving 15 bases between the germline ends. CDR3 DNA: TGCAGCGTTGAGGTCCGGCAAAACGGCTACAATGAGCAGTTCTTC. Its protein is CSVEVRQNGYNEQFF.

J is TRBJ1-5 and V is TRBV21-1; the tabulated D call, TRBD1, remains unverified against the DNA. TRBV21-1 represents a pseudogene. The CDR3 runs to 15 residues. This CDR3 reads CASRQGSGQNQPQHF. DNA of the CDR3: TGTGCCAGCAGACAGGGATCAGGGCAGAATCAGCCCCAGCATTTT.

The table lists this clonotype with a few counts. V usage is TRBV4-1 and J usage is TRBJ2-3, with D perhaps TRBD2 (7 bases). V dropped 0 bases and J dropped 0 bases, with 16 bases sitting between them. CDR3 length: 18 amino acids. CDR1 MGHRA and CDR2 YSYEKL come from the germline V gene. The CDR3 DNA sequence: TGCGCCAGCAGCCAAGAAGCATTCCGGGGGGCTAGCACAGATACGCAGTATTTT. Encoded protein: CASSQEAFRGASTDTQYF.

The chain joins TRBV9 to TRBJ1-1; perhaps TRBD1 as D (6 bases). V lost 4 bases to trimming and J lost 1 base, with 11 bases between them. CDR3 length: 14 residues. Germline V gives CDR1 SGDLS, CDR2 YYNGEE. The DNA of the CDR3 is TGTGCCAGCAGCAGGGCAGGGGCGAACACTGAAGCTTTCTTT. Translation: CASSRAGANTEAFF.

The chain recombines TRBV28 with TRBJ2-3; 7 bases are shared with TRBD1. This CDR3 contains 16 residues. Unmatched junction bases numbered 10, after V lost 7 bases and J lost 0 bases. The germline V gene has CDR1 MDHEN and CDR2 SYDVKM. The CDR3 nucleotides are TGTGCCAGCAACGGACAGGCATATACTAGCACAGATACGCAGTATTTT. This sequence encodes CASNGQAYTSTDTQYF.

The V gene is TRBV28, the J gene TRBJ2-7, with TRBD1 matching 7 bases. There are 13 residues in the CDR3. The germline V gene has CDR1 MDHEN and CDR2 SYDVKM. V shed 7 bases and J 3 bases; nucleotides not matched to a gene: 6. The CDR3 DNA reads as TGTGCCAGCACCCCCCAGGGGGTCTACGAGCAGTACTTC. It is translated as CASTPQGVYEQYF. Full variable domain (outside the CDR3, taken from reference TRBV28 and TRBJ2-7): DVKVTQSSRYLVKRTGEKVFLECVQDMDHENMFWYRQDPGLGLRLIYFSYDVKMKEKGDIPEGYSVSREKKERFSLILESASTNQTSMYLCASTPQGVYEQYFGPGTRLTVT.

Regarding this clonotype: It is unclear where the CDR3 begins or ends on the DNA, so no DNA is shown, and the CDR3 is as TCRdb lists it. V is TRBV7-5 and J is TRBJ1-2. TRBV7-5 counts as a pseudogene. The CDR3 spans 16 residues, counting both ends. The CDR3 spells CISVPEAPVTPSGYTF.

This sequence joins TRBV7-2 and TRBJ2-7, with D perhaps matching TRBD1 (6 bases). The CDR3 is made up of 15 amino acids. V lost 5 bases, J lost 3 bases, and 17 bases lay in between. Germline loops: CDR1 SGHTA, CDR2 FQGNSA. Here the CDR3 reads CASSRSGTNLYEQYF. DNA of the CDR3: TGTGCCAGCAGCCGATCCGGGACAAACCTCTACGAGCAGTACTTC.

This clonotype has a single count. The gene calls are TRBV28 and TRBJ2-2; D is unresolved. V shed 2 bases and J shed 8 bases, with 9 bases lying between them. Germline V lookup: CDR1 MDHEN, CDR2 SYDVKM. This CDR3 has 13 amino acids. The CDR3 region has the DNA TGTGCCAGCAGTTTAGTCCCGTCGGGGGAGCTGTTTTTT. Its translation: CASSLVPSGELFF.

This chain joins TRBV9 and TRBJ2-7; 11 bases line up with TRBD2. The V and J ends lost 3 bases and 3 bases, in that order; junction bases with no gene match: 5. CDR3 length: 15 amino acids. Germline V lookup: CDR1 SGDLS, CDR2 YYNGEE. CDR3 sequence: CASSGGTSGGYEQYF. The CDR3 coding sequence is TGTGCCAGCAGCGGAGGGACTAGCGGAGGCTACGAGCAGTACTTC.

The J gene is TRBJ2-4, the V gene TRBV4-1; 7 nucleotides align to TRBD1. The length of the CDR3 is 17 residues. Germline V gene sequence: CDR1 MGHRA, CDR2 YSYEKL. Trimming cost V 3 bases and J 10 bases; bases outside gene matches: 18. This CDR3 reads CASSHPQRTGSLAIQYF. CDR3 nucleotides: TGCGCCAGCAGCCACCCACAAAGGACAGGCTCTTTGGCTATTCAGTACTTC.

The sample holds a few counts of this clonotype. The V and J genes are TRBV11-2 and TRBJ2-1; TRBD2 agrees at 8 bases. V was clipped by 1 base and J by 4 bases; unmatched bases: 3. The CDR3 spans 15 residues. From germline, CDR1 is SGHAT and CDR2 FQNNGV. CDR3 DNA sequence: TGTGCCAGCAGCTTAGGGACTAGCCTATACAATGAGCAGTTCTTC. This encodes CASSLGTSLYNEQFF.

This clonotype appeared once. V usage is TRBV5-1 and J usage is TRBJ2-1, with 9 bases fitting TRBD2. This CDR3 has 15 amino acids. The V gene end was trimmed by 2 bases and the J gene end by 4 bases; junction bases not matched to a gene: 4. The V gene's germline CDR1 is SGHRS and CDR2 YFSETQ. The CDR3 loop reads CASSFPLAGYNEQFF. The CDR3 coding sequence is TGCGCCAGCAGCTTCCCACTAGCGGGTTACAATGAGCAGTTCTTC.

This clonotype was seen once. The chain uses TRBV2 and TRBJ1-2; tentative D call: TRBD1 (6 bases). Germline V gene data show CDR1 as SNHLY and CDR2 as FYNNEI. The V gene lost 11 bases and the J gene lost 4 bases, with 11 bases spanning the gap. This CDR3 comprises 11 residues. The CDR3 bases are TGTGCCGACCGGACAGCCTATGGCTACACCTTC. As protein: CADRTAYGYTF.

V gene TRBV28 combines with J gene TRBJ2-3; D is undetermined. Germline CDR1 and CDR2: MDHEN and SYDVKM. This CDR3 has 12 residues. Trimming took 7 bases from V and 3 from J, leaving 8 bases between them. CDR3 residues: CASNGQTDTQYF. As DNA, the CDR3 is TGTGCCAGCAATGGGCAGACAGATACGCAGTATTTT.

CDR3 nucleotide sequence: TGTGCCAGCAGTCCCTCCACAGGGGGCGCCTATGGCTACACCTTC. Translating gives CASSPSTGGAYGYTF. The V gene is TRBV28, the J gene TRBJ1-2; the match to TRBD1 covers 9 bases. Germline V lookup: CDR1 MDHEN, CDR2 SYDVKM. This CDR3 is 15 amino acids long. V lost 5 bases, J lost 4 bases, and 8 bases stayed unmatched.

A note on this clonotype: Sequence at one end of the junction differs from germline and may be a read error. The chain is built from TRBV6-4 and TRBJ2-7; D not certain. Germline V lookup: CDR1 MRHNA, CDR2 SNTAGT. The CDR3 runs 11 residues. The CDR3 DNA reads TGCGCCAGCAGTGACCCAGGAGAGCAGTACTTC. This codes for CASSDPGEQYF.

The chain joins TRBV28 to TRBJ1-4; D might be TRBD1 (5 bases). CDR3 length equals 17 residues. The germline V and J ends were trimmed by 1 base and 8 bases, with 20 bases remaining between them. The germline V gene encodes CDR1 MDHEN and CDR2 SYDVKM. CDR3: CASSLFRGSPLGEKLFF. CDR3 coding DNA: TGTGCCAGCAGTTTATTCCGGGGGTCTCCTTTGGGGGAAAAACTGTTTTTT.

A remark on this clonotype: At one boundary the junction diverges from the germline segment, which might be a read error. Here the CDR3 DNA reads TGTGCTAGCAGTGGTGGATCCAGTTCCTACGAGCAGTACTTC. Residues: CASSGGSSSYEQYF. The rearrangement joins TRBV25-1 to TRBJ2-7; D is undetermined. The CDR3 contains 14 residues. Germline V gene data show CDR1 as MGHDK and CDR2 as SYGVNS.

Points on this clonotype: Since the CDR3 does not end with the conserved phenylalanine or tryptophan, this likely comes from a read error. The V call is TRBV28, the J call TRBJ1-1; D may be TRBD1 (5 bases). Germline assignment: CDR1 MDHEN and CDR2 SYDVKM. This CDR3 is built from 14 residues. V was cut by 7 bases and J by 1 base, with 13 bases left in between. This CDR3 is CASTLVGANTEAFL. CDR3 DNA: TGTGCCAGCACCTTGGTTGGGGCGAACACTGAAGCTTTCCTT.

This clonotype was recorded once. CDR3 bases: TGTGCCAGCAGCCGGACTAGCGCTTACAATGAGCAGTTCTTC. Protein sequence: CASSRTSAYNEQFF. The chain joins TRBV7-9 to TRBJ2-1, with TRBD2 matching 9 bases. The CDR3 totals 14 residues. Germline loops: CDR1 SEHNR, CDR2 FQNEAQ (reference sequence). The V gene end was trimmed by 5 bases and the J gene end by 4 bases; junction bases not matched to a gene: 3.